Following are 2 T cell receptor beta chains from one sample sequenced in a study of beta chain features in type 1 diabetes. Study-wide findings and caveats: Patients with Type 1 diabetes showed moderately but significantly shorter TCRB CDR3s in all four CD4+ subsets.

Their cognate antigens are unknown. Isolated RNA was reverse transcribed in full, so expressed TCRB transcripts were sequenced. TCRdb keeps only in-frame clones here, not all; method: immunoSEQ multiplex PCR. Among 130,000 or so clones listed, roughly 10% were seen once. Sequencing was carried out using central memory CD4+ T cells from blood. These receptors came from a man aged 25-45 years with type 1 diabetes.

This clone came up a few times. The chain joins TRBV5-4 to TRBJ1-1, with 11 bases identical to TRBD1. J gave up 1 base and V 3 bases, and 5 bases lay outside the gene matches. The CDR3 length is 16 residues. Per germline, CDR1 SGHNT and CDR2 YYREEE (reference sequence). The DNA for the CDR3 is TGTGCCAGCAGCTCGGGGACAGGGGGTAAGAACACTGAAGCTTTCTTT. Its protein product is CASSSGTGGKNTEAFF.

The V and J genes are TRBV11-2 and TRBJ2-1; 15 bases are shared with TRBD2. Trimming removed 5 bases from V and 8 bases from J; junction bases left unmatched: 4. This CDR3 spans 15 amino acids. Looked up from germline, CDR1 is SGHAT and CDR2 is FQNNGV. The CDR3 DNA reads as TGTGCCAGCAGCCTCGGACTAGCGGGGGGGTATGAGCAGTTCTTC. This gives the protein CASSLGLAGGYEQFF. Combining the CDR3 with reference TRBV11-2 and TRBJ2-1 gives the whole variable domain EAGVAQSPRYKIIEKRQSVAFWCNPISGHATLYWYQQILGQGPKLLIQFQNNGVVDDSQLPKDRFSAERLKGVDSTLKIQPAKLEDSAVYLCASSLGLAGGYEQFFGPGTRLTVL.